Below, 27 T cell receptor beta chains from the same sample are listed, as sequenced in a study of control samples from healthy donors and cancer patients. Assay: immunoSEQ multiplex PCR; the TCRdb copy retains only in-frame clones and omits some. The table has under 150,000 clones, 80% to 95% seen once. Material: blood. The receptors shown here come from a man in his thirties or forties in good health.

A single count supports this clone. This sequence joins TRBV6-5 and TRBJ2-1; possibly TRBD2 for D (6 bases). The V and J ends lost 4 bases and 3 bases respectively, with 13 bases between them. Germline V lookup: CDR1 MNHEY, CDR2 SVGAGI. The CDR3 loop spans 15 amino acids. The CDR3 region has the DNA TGTGCCAGCAGTTCCAACCTCGGGAGCTACAATGAGCAGTTCTTC. The encoded protein is CASSSNLGSYNEQFF.

This clone has just one count. The chain joins TRBV7-8 to TRBJ2-7; 9 bases agree with TRBD1. This CDR3 has 15 amino acids. CDR1 and CDR2 (germline): SGHVS, FQNEAQ. The ends lost 5 bases at V and 2 bases at J; junction bases unmatched: 7. Here the CDR3 reads CASSPRDRVPYEQYF. Here the CDR3 DNA reads TGTGCCAGCAGCCCCCGGGACAGGGTCCCCTACGAGCAGTACTTC.

The rearrangement uses TRBV19 and TRBJ1-5; D ambiguous. V gave up 3 bases and J gave up 5 bases, with 11 bases separating them. CDR3 length: 14 amino acids. Germline loops: CDR1 LNHDA, CDR2 SQIVND (reference sequence). This CDR3 is CASSIRLRHQPQHF. In nucleotides, the CDR3 is TGTGCCAGTAGTATTAGACTGAGGCATCAGCCCCAGCATTTT.

The genes are TRBV5-8 and TRBJ1-2; 11 nucleotides align to TRBD1. The trim removed 5 bases at V and 6 bases at J, leaving 18 bases unmatched. Per germline, CDR1 SGHTS and CDR2 YDEGEE. There are 18 residues in the CDR3. For the CDR3, the DNA is TGTGCCAGCAGGCAGGGGCCCCAGCCGGGACAGGGGGTAGATGGCTACACCTTC. Translated, it gives CASRQGPQPGQGVDGYTF.

J is TRBJ2-7 and V is TRBV27; D perhaps matches TRBD1 (6 bases). Per germline, CDR1 MNHEY and CDR2 SMNVEV (reference sequence). V shed 8 bases and J shed 3 bases, with 14 bases lying between them. There are 13 residues in the CDR3. Here the CDR3 DNA reads TGTGCCAGCGGACAATTACAGGGCTACGAGCAGTACTTC. This translates into CASGQLQGYEQYF.

This clone has a single count. The V and J genes are TRBV27 and TRBJ2-2; 9 nucleotides line up with TRBD2. Germline V gene data show CDR1 as MNHEY and CDR2 as SMNVEV (reference sequence). There are 17 residues in the CDR3. J gave up 5 bases and V 2 bases, and 9 bases lay outside the gene matches. CDR3 DNA: TGTGCCAGCAGTTTAATCTTGGCGGGAGGGATTACCGGGGAGCTGTTTTTT. Translating gives CASSLILAGGITGELFF.

This clone was observed a few times. The V gene is TRBV27, the J gene TRBJ2-7, with 8 bases identical to TRBD1. The J segment lost 2 bases and the V segment lost 3 bases, leaving 6 bases of the junction unmatched. The CDR3 runs to 15 residues. The germline CDR1 and CDR2 sequences are MNHEY and SMNVEV (reference sequence). CDR3 bases: TGTGCCAGCAGTTTCTGGACAGGGTACCCCTACGAGCAGTACTTC. Residues: CASSFWTGYPYEQYF.

This clone was seen only a few times. In nucleotides, the CDR3 is TGTGCCAGCAGCGTAGGATCCGGCACTCATCAGCCCCAGCATTTT. It encodes CASSVGSGTHQPQHF. The V gene is TRBV9, the J gene TRBJ1-5; the D is unclear. V dropped 0 bases and J dropped 5 bases, with 12 bases sitting between them. The CDR3 has 15 amino acids. Germline V gene lookup returns CDR1 SGDLS and CDR2 YYNGEE.

The rearrangement links TRBV7-2 to TRBJ2-3, with TRBD2 matching over 7 bases. There are 16 residues in the CDR3. Germline V gene sequence: CDR1 SGHTA, CDR2 FQGNSA. The ends lost 7 bases at V and 2 bases at J; junction bases unmatched: 12. The CDR3 sequence: CASMRIGGRFTDTQYF. The CDR3 DNA sequence: TGTGCCAGCATGAGGATCGGCGGGAGATTCACAGATACGCAGTATTTT.

This rearrangement joins TRBV6-5 to TRBJ1-4, with D maybe TRBD1 (6 bases). Trimming shortened V by 4 bases and J by 8 bases, and 17 bases separated the two germline ends. The germline CDR1 and CDR2 sequences are MNHEY and SVGAGI. The CDR3 is 15 residues long. The CDR3 bases are TGTGCCAGCAGTTCTTTGACAGGAGGACGGGAAAAACTGTTTTTT. Translating it yields CASSSLTGGREKLFF.

The chain employs TRBV6-2 or TRBV6-3 and TRBJ2-5, with 11 nucleotides matching TRBD2. CDR1 MNHEY and CDR2 SVGEGT come from the germline V gene. V shed 2 bases, J shed 3 bases, and the junction held 2 bases outside the gene matches. The length of the CDR3 is 15 residues. For the CDR3, the DNA is TGTGCCAGCAGTTACCTGGGACTAGCGGAAGAGACCCAGTACTTC. Protein sequence: CASSYLGLAEETQYF.

The chain has TRBV19 and TRBJ2-5, with 12 bases that match TRBD2. V lost 4 bases, J lost 5 bases, and 8 bases stayed unmatched. CDR3 size: 16 residues. Germline-derived CDR1 and CDR2 are LNHDA and SQIVND (reference sequence). CDR3 amino acids: CASSTPSGRAGETQYF. The CDR3 DNA reads TGTGCCAGTAGTACCCCTAGCGGGAGGGCCGGGGAGACCCAGTACTTC. The full variable domain, rest sourced from reference TRBV19 and TRBJ2-5, is DGGITQSPKYLFRKEGQNVTLSCEQNLNHDAMYWYRQDPGQGLRLIYYSQIVNDFQKGDIAEGYSVSREKKESFPLTVTSAQKNPTAFYLCASSTPSGRAGETQYFGPGTRLLVL.

The rearrangement joins TRBV7-2 to TRBJ1-2; 7 bases agree with TRBD1. Per the germline V gene, CDR1 is SGHTA and CDR2 is FQGNSA. With 4 bases clipped from V and 5 bases from J, the junction kept 13 bases outside the gene matches. This CDR3 is built from 16 residues. CDR3 protein: CASSSGQAGGIYGYTF. CDR3 nucleotide sequence: TGTGCCAGCAGCTCCGGACAGGCGGGGGGGATATATGGCTACACCTTC.

The chain links TRBV13 to TRBJ2-7; D unresolved. Looked up from germline, CDR1 is PRHDT and CDR2 is FYEKMQ (reference sequence). Trimming removed 4 bases at V and 9 bases at J, with 13 bases between. The CDR3 has 12 amino acids. The CDR3 spells CASSYDSHRQYF. The CDR3 DNA reads TGTGCCAGCAGCTACGACTCCCACCGGCAGTACTTC.

The chain has TRBV6-4 and TRBJ2-2; 11 positions agree with TRBD1. Germline loops: CDR1 MRHNA, CDR2 SNTAGT. CDR3 length: 15 residues. V lost 5 bases and J lost 4; bases outside the gene matches: 3. CDR3: CASSPGTGGTGELFF. Written as DNA, the CDR3 is TGTGCCAGCAGTCCGGGGACAGGGGGCACCGGGGAGCTGTTTTTT.

The V gene is TRBV6-5, the J gene TRBJ1-5; tentatively, D is TRBD1 (5 bases). V shed 6 bases and J shed 8 bases, with 14 bases lying between them. Germline values: CDR1 MNHEY, CDR2 SVGAGI. This CDR3 is built from 13 residues. CDR3 nucleotides: TGTGCCAGCAGCGGGCAGGGTGGGAAGCCCCAGCATTTT. It is translated as CASSGQGGKPQHF.

This rearrangement joins TRBV6-5 to TRBJ2-4, with D possibly being TRBD1 (5 bases). The CDR3 is 12 residues long. The germline CDR1 and CDR2 sequences are MNHEY and SVGAGI. Trimming stripped 5 bases from V and 8 bases from J, with 10 bases between. The CDR3 is CASSPGAYIQYF. CDR3 in DNA: TGTGCCAGCAGTCCTGGGGCCTACATTCAGTACTTC.

This clone was recorded once. The chain combines TRBV4-2 with TRBJ2-1, with 7 positions matching TRBD1. Germline CDR1 is LGHNA and CDR2 is YNFKEQ. The V segment lost 0 bases and the J segment 4 bases; nucleotides outside the gene matches: 3. The CDR3 has 15 residues. The CDR3 DNA reads as TGTGCCAGCAGCCAAGATGGGGACAGATACAATGAGCAGTTCTTC. Translating it yields CASSQDGDRYNEQFF.

This chain uses TRBV7-8 with TRBJ2-1; D gene ambiguous. The V and J ends lost 3 bases and 2 bases respectively, with 11 bases between them. Germline CDR1 reads SGHVS; CDR2 reads FQNEAQ. There are 15 residues in the CDR3. The CDR3 bases are TGTGCCAGCAGCTTTTCGATTCATACCTACAATGAGCAGTTCTTC. It specifies CASSFSIHTYNEQFF.

The chain has TRBV19 and TRBJ2-1, with 7 bases matching TRBD2. Looked up from germline, CDR1 is LNHDA and CDR2 is SQIVND (reference sequence). Trimming took 3 bases from V and 8 from J; bases not matched to a gene: 4. This CDR3 spans 13 amino acids. In nucleotides, the CDR3 is TGTGCCAGTAGTATCAGGCTAGCGGATGAGCAGTTCTTC. Protein sequence: CASSIRLADEQFF.

V is TRBV6-5 and J is TRBJ2-7, with 14 bases fitting TRBD2. The junction had 2 bases not matched to a gene; V was cut back by 8 bases and J by 2 bases. Germline lookup yields CDR1 MNHEY and CDR2 SVGAGI. The CDR3 has 14 residues. CDR3 nucleotide sequence: TGTGCCAGCCGACTAGCGGGAGGGACCTACGAGCAGTACTTC. Translating it yields CASRLAGGTYEQYF.

This rearrangement joins TRBV28 to TRBJ2-7; the D is unclear. Trimming left V 2 bases short and J 4 bases short, with 3 bases between. CDR1 is MDHEN and CDR2 is SYDVKM in the germline V gene. This CDR3 spans 11 amino acids. The CDR3, as DNA: TGTGCCAGCAGTTTAGTGTACGAGCAGTACTTC. Translation: CASSLVYEQYF.

This rearrangement joins TRBV29-1 to TRBJ1-1; a possible D gene is TRBD1 (5 bases). CDR1 and CDR2 (germline): SQVTM, ANQGSEA. The CDR3 is made up of 15 amino acids. V was pared by 6 bases and J by 1 base, with 18 bases between. The CDR3 DNA sequence: TGCAGCGTGCACCCGACCGGGACGGCGAACACTGAAGCTTTCTTT. Amino acid sequence: CSVHPTGTANTEAFF. Looking up the rest from reference TRBV29-1 and TRBJ1-1 gives the full variable domain: SAVISQKPSRDICQRGTSLTIQCQVDSQVTMMFWYRQQPGQSLTLIATANQGSEATYESGFVIDKFPISRPNLTFSTLTVSNMSPEDSSIYLCSVHPTGTANTEAFFGQGTRLTVV.

This chain links TRBV3-1 (or the pseudogene TRBV3-2) with TRBJ2-5; a possible D gene is TRBD1 (6 bases). CDR3 length: 13 amino acids. The germline V and J ends were trimmed by 0 bases and 5 bases, with 7 bases remaining between them. Looked up from germline, CDR1 is LGHDT and CDR2 is YNNKEL (reference sequence). The CDR3 region is CASSQEGGETQYF. In DNA form, the CDR3 reads TGTGCCAGCAGCCAAGAAGGGGGTGAGACCCAGTACTTC.

This clone was observed a single time. The V gene is TRBV27, the J gene TRBJ2-5, with D perhaps TRBD1 (6 bases). V lost 2 bases and J lost 1, with 8 bases in between. The germline CDR1 and CDR2 sequences are MNHEY and SMNVEV (reference sequence). This CDR3 spans 14 amino acids. CDR3 region: CASSLRRGQETQYF. The DNA for the CDR3 is TGTGCCAGCAGTTTACGCAGGGGCCAAGAGACCCAGTACTTC.

This clone was found a few times. The chain recombines TRBV7-2 with TRBJ2-2; D might be TRBD1 or TRBD2, each matching 5 bases. This CDR3 is 18 amino acids long. Trimming left V 5 bases short and J 4 bases short, with 23 bases between. Germline CDR1 and CDR2: SGHTA and FQGNSA. The CDR3 coding sequence is TGTGCCAGCAGCCCGAGTCCCATGGGGACCACAACCACCGGGGAGCTGTTTTTT. Translation gives CASSPSPMGTTTTGELFF.

The chain joins TRBV29-1 to TRBJ2-7, with TRBD2 matching 10 bases. Trimming took 6 bases from V and 3 from J; bases not matched to a gene: 14. The CDR3 runs to 16 residues. The germline V gene encodes CDR1 SQVTM and CDR2 ANQGSEA. CDR3 region: CSVSSGSFRPDYEQYF. The CDR3 DNA is TGCAGCGTATCTAGCGGGAGTTTTAGGCCGGACTACGAGCAGTACTTC.